This TCR beta chain originates from a study of T cell responses to AZD1222 COVID-19 vaccine. CDR1 and CDR2 (germline): SQVTM, ANQGSEA. This CDR3 has 12 residues. V lost 2 bases and J lost 2, with 6 bases in between. This table comes from immunoSEQ multiplex PCR, and its TCRdb copy is limited to in-frame clones, with some not included. The data hold around 120,000 clones, with almost 90% observed a single time. This material consisted of peripheral blood, taken on day 0 of AZD1222 vaccination. The TCR originated in an adult in good health. The genes are TRBV29-1 and TRBJ1-2, with D hard to call. The CDR3, as DNA: TGCAGCGTTGAATCCCCAAACTATGGCTACACCTTC. It translates to CSVESPNYGYTF.